This T cell receptor beta chain appears in the sequencing data of a study of untreated major depressive disorder. General observations from the study: Three preselected Vbeta families were the sole sequencing comparisons.

As to this clone: What it recognizes is unknown.

TCRdb keeps only in-frame clones here, not all; method: immunoSEQ multiplex PCR. The sample includes more than 20,000 clones, over 85% of them seen just once. V trimming: 1 base; J trimming: 3 bases; junction bases outside the gene matches: 7. This CDR3 comprises 15 residues. Germline values: CDR1 SGHRS, CDR2 YFSETQ. This sequence joins TRBV5-1 and TRBJ2-7, with TRBD1 matching over 7 bases. This sequence originates from a man aged 30-40 years in good health. Sequencing was performed on CD4+ T cells from PBMCs. CDR3 protein: CASSLLAGGNYEQYF. In DNA form, the CDR3 reads TGCGCCAGCAGCTTGTTGGCAGGGGGTAACTACGAGCAGTACTTC.